The count of the clone carrying this TCR beta chain is one. Original handling: Reference gene primer amplification in the assay estimated nucleated cell counts. Profiling relied on immunoSEQ multiplex PCR, and the TCRdb table lists in-frame clones only, not all of them. V and J calls and clone size are copied from that table; D and trimming were computed from the DNA. The data show about 90,000 clones, roughly 92% seen once. This specimen belongs to a study of blood T cell repertoires in COVID-19. Study context: Samples came from the United States, Italy and Spain, spanning acute and convalescent COVID-19.

With V trimmed by 0 bases and J by 3 bases, 0 bases remained unmatched. This CDR3 is 14 amino acids long. Germline CDR1 and CDR2: SGHNT and YYREEE (reference sequence). The chain carries TRBV5-4 and TRBJ2-3, with 8 bases that match TRBD1. This TCR derives from an older woman with active COVID-19. The source material was peripheral blood. The CDR3 sequence is CASSLDRGTDTQYF. The CDR3 DNA reads TGTGCCAGCAGCTTGGACAGGGGGACAGATACGCAGTATTTT.